A selection of T cell receptor beta chains follows, all from one sample in a study of T cell repertoires in ileal Crohn's disease. Measured with immunoSEQ multiplex PCR; TCRdb has only the in-frame clones, and not every one. This table holds approximately 15,000 clones, 60% to 85% found once. Material for sequencing was ileal tissue. These receptors were obtained from an adult with Crohn's disease. CDR3s include the opening cysteine and the closing phenylalanine or tryptophan. Each record gives: J gene, D gene, clone size, V gene, CDR3 protein, CDR3 DNA. The D gene is left open where the match is weak. Size is omitted from some rows. Given values are once, few, many or a class for expanded clones.

J gene: TRBJ2-1; D gene: .; clone size: .; V gene: TRBV9; CDR3 protein: CASSVGGGTVAYNEQFF; CDR3 DNA: TGTGCCAGCAGCGTAGGAGGTGGGACGGTCGCCTACAATGAGCAGTTCTTC
J gene: TRBJ1-1; D gene: .; clone size: .; V gene: TRBV6-1; CDR3 protein: CASSEEGSVTEAFF; CDR3 DNA: TGTGCCAGCAGTGAAGAGGGGTCGGTCACTGAAGCTTTCTTT
J gene: TRBJ2-1; D gene: TRBD2; clone size: .; V gene: TRBV15; CDR3 protein: CATSRPAASGGHSEQFF; CDR3 DNA: TGTGCCACCAGCAGACCTGCGGCGAGCGGGGGTCATTCGGAGCAGTTCTTC
J gene: TRBJ2-3; D gene: TRBD1; clone size: .; V gene: TRBV29-1; CDR3 protein: CSARTGTDTQYF; CDR3 DNA: TGCAGCGCCCGGACAGGAACAGATACGCAGTATTTT
J gene: TRBJ2-2; D gene: TRBD1; clone size: .; V gene: TRBV27; CDR3 protein: CASSLDRVPGGELFF; CDR3 DNA: TGTGCCAGCAGTCTAGACAGGGTCCCCGGGGGGGAGCTGTTTTTT
J gene: TRBJ1-5; D gene: .; clone size: .; V gene: TRBV7-2; CDR3 protein: CASSFGRVNQPQHF; CDR3 DNA: TGTGCCAGCAGCTTTGGAAGGGTTAATCAGCCCCAGCATTTT
J gene: TRBJ2-1; D gene: .; clone size: .; V gene: TRBV25-1; CDR3 protein: CASSATEYNEQFF; CDR3 DNA: TGTGCCAGCAGTGCTACAGAATACAATGAGCAGTTCTTC
J gene: TRBJ1-4; D gene: .; clone size: .; V gene: TRBV18; CDR3 protein: CASSPSGRKGTTNEKLFF; CDR3 DNA: TGTGCCAGCTCACCGTCGGGACGCAAAGGAACAACTAATGAAAAACTGTTTTTT
J gene: TRBJ2-7; D gene: TRBD1; clone size: .; V gene: TRBV5-1; CDR3 protein: CASSPGDRSPMDYEQYF; CDR3 DNA: TGCGCCAGCAGCCCTGGGGACAGGAGCCCTATGGACTACGAGCAGTACTTC
J gene: TRBJ1-1; D gene: .; clone size: .; V gene: TRBV11-2; CDR3 protein: CASSLGGEAFF; CDR3 DNA: TGTGCCAGCAGCTTAGGGGGCGAAGCTTTCTTT
J gene: TRBJ1-6; D gene: .; clone size: once; V gene: TRBV5-1; CDR3 protein: CASSLEGYNSPLHF; CDR3 DNA: TGCGCCAGCAGCTTGGAGGGCTATAATTCACCCCTCCACTTT
J gene: TRBJ2-7; D gene: TRBD2; clone size: .; V gene: TRBV28; CDR3 protein: CASSPPLGGSKDEQYF; CDR3 DNA: TGTGCCAGCAGTCCCCCCCTGGGGGGGAGTAAGGACGAGCAGTACTTC
J gene: TRBJ2-4; D gene: .; clone size: .; V gene: TRBV2; CDR3 protein: CASSTGGLAKNIQYF; CDR3 DNA: TGTGCCAGCAGTACGGGCGGGTTAGCCAAAAACATTCAGTACTTC
J gene: TRBJ2-7; D gene: TRBD1; clone size: .; V gene: TRBV11-2; CDR3 protein: CASSPALDRGPYEQYF; CDR3 DNA: TGTGCCAGCAGCCCTGCGTTGGACAGGGGGCCCTACGAGCAGTACTTC
J gene: TRBJ2-7; D gene: .; clone size: .; V gene: TRBV7-2; CDR3 protein: CASSLVGRDEQYF; CDR3 DNA: TGTGCCAGCAGCTTAGTGGGTCGGGACGAGCAGTACTTC
J gene: TRBJ1-1; D gene: .; clone size: .; V gene: TRBV19; CDR3 protein: CASSRKSNTEAFF; CDR3 DNA: TGTGCCAGTAGCCGAAAAAGTAACACTGAAGCTTTCTTT
J gene: TRBJ2-7; D gene: .; clone size: .; V gene: TRBV7-9; CDR3 protein: CASSPSHEQYF; CDR3 DNA: TGTGCCAGCAGCCCAAGTCACGAGCAGTACTTC
J gene: TRBJ2-3; D gene: .; clone size: .; V gene: TRBV18; CDR3 protein: CASSPLGSADTQYF; CDR3 DNA: TGTGCCAGCTCACCTTTGGGGAGTGCAGATACGCAGTATTTT
J gene: TRBJ1-4; D gene: .; clone size: few; V gene: TRBV7-8; CDR3 protein: CASSIRRDHEKLFF; CDR3 DNA: TGTGCCAGCAGCATCCGCAGGGACCATGAAAAACTGTTTTTT
J gene: TRBJ2-4; D gene: TRBD1; clone size: .; V gene: TRBV10-1; CDR3 protein: CASSDPGGDNIQYF; CDR3 DNA: TGCGCCAGCAGTGACCCAGGGGGCGATAACATTCAGTACTTC
J gene: TRBJ2-3; D gene: TRBD2; clone size: .; V gene: TRBV6-5; CDR3 protein: CASSYVRETTDTQYF; CDR3 DNA: TGTGCCAGCAGTTACGTGCGGGAGACCACAGATACGCAGTATTTT
J gene: TRBJ2-7; D gene: .; clone size: .; V gene: TRBV11-1; CDR3 protein: CASSARWSLEQYF; CDR3 DNA: TGTGCCAGCAGCGCCAGGTGGTCGCTCGAGCAGTACTTC
J gene: TRBJ2-3; D gene: .; clone size: .; V gene: TRBV29-1; CDR3 protein: CSVVEGTDTQYF; CDR3 DNA: TGCAGCGTTGTCGAAGGGACAGATACGCAGTATTTT
J gene: TRBJ2-3; D gene: .; clone size: .; V gene: TRBV10-2; CDR3 protein: CASSERSGGTDTQYF; CDR3 DNA: TGCGCCAGCAGCGAGCGGAGTGGGGGCACAGATACGCAGTATTTT
J gene: TRBJ1-4; D gene: TRBD1; clone size: .; V gene: TRBV2; CDR3 protein: CASSETPDRVIEKLFF; CDR3 DNA: TGTGCCAGCAGTGAAACGCCGGACAGGGTTATTGAAAAACTGTTTTTT
J gene: TRBJ2-4; D gene: .; clone size: few; V gene: TRBV28; CDR3 protein: CASNPDRAKNIQYF; CDR3 DNA: TGTGCCAGCAACCCGGACAGAGCCAAAAACATTCAGTACTTC
J gene: TRBJ2-7; D gene: TRBD2; clone size: once; V gene: TRBV11-2; CDR3 protein: CASSAQLAGTYEQYF; CDR3 DNA: TGTGCCAGCAGCGCTCAACTAGCGGGAACCTACGAGCAGTACTTC
J gene: TRBJ2-7; D gene: .; clone size: medium-sized; V gene: TRBV7-9; CDR3 protein: CASSPDTGFSYEQYF; CDR3 DNA: TGTGCCAGCAGCCCAGATACAGGGTTCTCCTACGAGCAGTACTTC
J gene: TRBJ2-3; D gene: .; clone size: .; V gene: TRBV5-6; CDR3 protein: CASSDAGEVHTQYF; CDR3 DNA: TGTGCCAGCAGCGACGCAGGGGAAGTGCATACGCAGTATTTT